A single sample is the source of the 4 T cell receptor beta chains below, sequenced in a study of graft-versus-host responses after intestinal transplantation. Their antigens remain unidentified. Using immunoSEQ multiplex PCR, the repertoire was profiled, and TCRdb retains in-frame clones only, with some absent. Of about 100,000 clones in the sample, approximately 84% are singletons; the top ten hold roughly 1%. Source: unstimulated CD4+ T cells sorted from spleen or lymph node cells, taken before intestinal transplant. These receptors came from a human donor who received an intestinal transplant.

The chain uses TRBV18 and TRBJ1-1, with D possibly TRBD1 on 6 matching bases. Germline lookup yields CDR1 KGHSH and CDR2 LQKENI. CDR3 length equals 16 residues. With 4 bases removed from V and 0 bases from J, the gap between germline ends came to 15 bases. CDR3 in DNA: TGTGCCAGCTCACTAGGACAGACGCTCATGAACACTGAAGCTTTCTTT. Protein sequence: CASSLGQTLMNTEAFF.

This CDR3 reads CAWSGSGLATYNEQFF. CDR3 DNA sequence: TGTGCCTGGAGTGGCTCCGGACTAGCGACCTACAATGAGCAGTTCTTC. The chain links TRBV30 to TRBJ2-1, with 9 bases identical to TRBD2. The CDR3 is 16 amino acids. Germline CDR1 GTSNPN, CDR2 SVGIG (reference sequence). V was clipped by 1 base and J by 2 bases; unmatched bases: 6. Variable domain in full (rest from reference TRBV30 and TRBJ2-1): SQTIHQWPATLVQPVGSPLSLECTVEGTSNPNLYWYRQAAGRGLQLLFYSVGIGQISSEVPQNLSASRPQDRQFILSSKKLLLSDSGFYLCAWSGSGLATYNEQFFGPGTRLTVL.

The V call is TRBV5-6, the J call TRBJ2-7; D is ambiguous. Trimming stripped 2 bases from V and 0 bases from J, with 12 bases between. The CDR3 extends over 15 amino acids. CDR1 is SGHDT and CDR2 is YYEEEE in the germline V gene. The CDR3 is CASSLPPMGSYEQYF. The CDR3, as DNA: TGTGCCAGCAGCTTACCCCCTATGGGCTCCTACGAGCAGTACTTC.

This chain connects TRBV28 to TRBJ2-7, with 7 positions matching TRBD2. The V gene's germline CDR1 is MDHEN and CDR2 SYDVKM. The V and J ends lost 6 bases and 3 bases, in that order; junction bases with no gene match: 2. This CDR3 is 12 amino acids long. The CDR3 nucleotides are TGTGCCAGCAGCGGGAGGTTCTACGAGCAGTACTTC. Amino acids: CASSGRFYEQYF.